What follows is one TCR beta chain and its context. What it binds is unknown. A much larger clone sits a single nucleotide away, making a read error possible. CDR1 MNHEY and CDR2 SVGAGI come from the germline V gene. Trimming stripped 6 bases from V and 13 bases from J, with 18 bases between. The CDR3 contains 13 residues. The sample belongs to a study of read filtering for tumor transcriptome and immune sequencing. Study-wide points: The CD138-negative fraction was mixed bone marrow immune cells, not pure T cells.

From about 400 ng of RNA, a library with molecular barcoded alpha/delta and beta/gamma adaptors was made. TCRdb itself ran the reads through MiXCR, one entry per CDR3 protein. The table has over 50,000 distinct CDR3 sequences, about a fifth seen once. The sequenced sample consisted of a population of CD138-negative cells sorted from bone marrow. The receptor was derived from a donor at least 40 years old with multiple myeloma. This rearrangement joins TRBV6-5 to TRBJ1-4; D uncertain. CDR3 region: CASRSGPWGILFF. CDR3 sequence (DNA): TGTGCCAGCAGATCCGGGCCCTGGGGAATACTGTTTTTT.